This TCR beta chain appears in the sequencing data of a study of blood T cell repertoires in COVID-19. Overall study: Samples came from the United States, Italy and Spain, spanning acute and convalescent COVID-19. Sources were T cells, B-cell-depleted T cells, or PBMCs; the material itself was cDNA or gDNA.

Original processing methods: Reference gene primer amplification yielded estimated nucleated cell counts. Measured with immunoSEQ multiplex PCR; TCRdb has only the in-frame clones, and not every one. That table is the source of V, J and clone size, and D and trimming were worked out from the DNA. The sample yields 50,000 to 75,000 clones, about 77% seen once. Trimming cost V 1 base and J 2 bases, with 18 bases left between them. CDR1 and CDR2 from the germline V gene are LGHNA and YNFKEQ. The CDR3 loop spans 17 amino acids. The source of this sequence is an elderly man with active or convalescent COVID-19. Sequencing input: peripheral blood. This chain joins TRBV4-2 and TRBJ2-7; D is possibly TRBD2 (6 bases). This CDR3 reads CASSQGPARENAYEQYF. CDR3 DNA sequence: TGTGCCAGCAGCCAAGGACCAGCCCGGGAGAATGCCTACGAGCAGTACTTC.